The rows below give T cell receptor beta chains drawn from one sample of a study of cytomegalovirus exposure and HLA in healthy donors. Data came from immunoSEQ multiplex PCR; TCRdb stores just in-frame clones and leaves some out. Found here are more than 250,000 clones, over 85% of them singletons; the top ten hold 2% to 3%. Sequencing used PBMCs. These receptors were collected from a woman aged 18-35 years in good health and CMV-seronegative. Both conserved end residues are part of each CDR3. Fields, in order: J gene, clone size, V gene, D gene, CDR3 DNA, CDR3 protein. A D gene is named only where the DNA matches it firmly. Expanded clones are given a class, and other clones once, few, many or no size at all.

>TRBJ2-7|.|TRBV5-1|.
TGCGCCAGCAGCTTATCCCCCCCCGGGACTTCCCGATTAGAGCAGTACTTC
CASSLSPPGTSRLEQYF
>TRBJ2-1|once|TRBV6-6|TRBD1
TGTGCCAGCAGTTACATAGGGACAGGGGGCAGTGAGCAGTTCTTC
CASSYIGTGGSEQFF
>TRBJ2-3|.|TRBV11-1|TRBD1
TGTGCCAGCAGCCCTCAGACAGGGGCGAATACGCAGTATTTT
CASSPQTGANTQYF
>TRBJ2-3|.|TRBV5-1|TRBD2
TGCGCCAGCAGCAGTAGCGGGGGCACAGATACGCAGTATTTT
CASSSSGGTDTQYF
>TRBJ2-1|.|TRBV2|.
TGTGCCAGCAGACGGTCCTGGGCGTACAATGAGCAGTTCTTC
CASRRSWAYNEQFF
>TRBJ1-4|.|TRBV27|TRBD1
TGTGCCAGCAGTTCGCCCGACAGGGGGCGAAGTGAAAAACTGTTTTTT
CASSSPDRGRSEKLFF
>TRBJ1-2|.|TRBV5-1|.
TGCGCCAGCAGCCCCAATCTGGAGGGGTGGAACTATGGCTACACCTTC
CASSPNLEGWNYGYTF
>TRBJ1-5|.|TRBV2|.
TGTGCCAGCACTATGGGGGGAAATAGCAATCAGCCCCAGCATTTT
CASTMGGNSNQPQHF
>TRBJ2-7|.|TRBV10-3|.
TGTGCCATCAGTGAGTACTTGAACTACGAGCAGTACTTC
CAISEYLNYEQYF
>TRBJ2-7|.|TRBV2|TRBD2
TGTGCCACCCAGGCAACTAGCGGGGCCTACGAGCAGTACTTC
CATQATSGAYEQYF
>TRBJ1-5|.|TRBV19|.
TGTGCCAGTAGATGGGGGGGGGTTAATCAGCCCCAGCATTTT
CASRWGGVNQPQHF
>TRBJ1-5|.|TRBV4-1|.
TGCGCCAGCAGCCTTTTGGACACCAATCAGCCCCAGCATTTT
CASSLLDTNQPQHF
>TRBJ1-2|.|TRBV12-5|.
TGTGCTAGTGGTTTGGACAGGGGCTACACCTTC
CASGLDRGYTF
>TRBJ1-2|.|TRBV5-6|.
TGTGCCAGCAGCCTAAGGAAAAACAGGGTTGGAGGCTACACCTTC
CASSLRKNRVGGYTF
>TRBJ2-7|.|TRBV13|TRBD1
TGTGCCAGCAGATCGGACAGGGGCCCGTCCCCGAACGAGCAGTACTTC
CASRSDRGPSPNEQYF
>TRBJ2-3|.|TRBV28|TRBD2
TGTGCCAGCAGTTTAAGCGGGGGGGGGATTGATACGCAGTATTTT
CASSLSGGGIDTQYF
>TRBJ1-3|few|TRBV6-4|.
TGTGCCAGCAGTGACTCGACAGGAGGAAGGACCATATATTTT
CASSDSTGGRTIYF
>TRBJ2-7|.|TRBV18|.
TGTGCCAGCTCACCTTCCAGGGAGGACGAGCAGTACTTC
CASSPSREDEQYF
>TRBJ1-3|.|TRBV2|TRBD1
TGTGCCAGCAGCCCCCGGGTTCGCGACATCCGTATCGAGGACAGGGGGTTTTTTACCACCATATATTTT
CASSPRVRDIRIEDRGFFTTIYF
>TRBJ2-5|once|TRBV6-4|.
TGTGCCAGCAGTGACTCGTGGCGGGGGCAGACTCAAGAGACCCAGTACTTC
CASSDSWRGQTQETQYF
>TRBJ1-2|.|TRBV5-1|.
TGCGCCAGCAGCGAAACCGGGACACCGCCCGGGGGCTACACCTTC
CASSETGTPPGGYTF
>TRBJ2-3|.|TRBV10-3|.
TGTGCCATCAGAAAACAGGGGACTAGCACAGATACGCAGTATTTT
CAIRKQGTSTDTQYF
>TRBJ1-2|.|TRBV6-5|TRBD1
TGTGCCAGCAGGCGGACAGGGGAGGGGCGTGGCTACACCTTC
CASRRTGEGRGYTF
>TRBJ2-1|.|TRBV5-1|.
TGCGCCAGCAGCTTGGGAGGAGGGGCCTTAAATGAGCAGTTCTTC
CASSLGGGALNEQFF
>TRBJ2-1|.|TRBV6-4|.
TGTGCCAGCAGTGACTCGTTCAGGAACAATGAGCAGTTCTTC
CASSDSFRNNEQFF
>TRBJ2-7|.|TRBV4-1|TRBD1
TGCGCCAGCAGCCAGCTAGCAAGGGGGCGTTTCGACGAGCAGTACTTC
CASSQLARGRFDEQYF
>TRBJ1-2|.|TRBV29-1|.
TGCAGCGCAGGACAGCTTCAAAACTACACCTTC
CSAGQLQNYTF
>TRBJ2-7|.|TRBV2|TRBD1
TGTGCCAGCAGTCGCGACAGGGGGCTATACGAGCAGTACTTC
CASSRDRGLYEQYF
>TRBJ1-2|.|TRBV2|.
TGTGCCAGCAGTGAAGCGCTTTCTAACGGTGGCTACACCTTC
CASSEALSNGGYTF